These 21 T cell receptor beta chains were sequenced from one sample in a study of blood T cell repertoires in COVID-19. Measured with immunoSEQ multiplex PCR; TCRdb has only the in-frame clones, and not every one. The sample lists about 160,000 clones; approximately 92% were seen once. The source material was peripheral blood. These receptors came from a woman between 45 and 60 years old with acute or convalescent COVID-19.

A single count supports this clone. The chain has TRBV28 and TRBJ1-4; a weak D match, TRBD1 (6 bases). V dropped 6 bases and J dropped 8 bases, with 22 bases sitting between them. The CDR3 has 16 residues. Germline loops: CDR1 MDHEN, CDR2 SYDVKM. The CDR3 nucleotides read TGTGCCAGCAGAGATGTTTCAGGGGCCTGGGGGGAAAAACTGTTTTTT. This translates into CASRDVSGAWGEKLFF. Filled out from reference TRBV28 and TRBJ1-4, the complete variable domain reads DVKVTQSSRYLVKRTGEKVFLECVQDMDHENMFWYRQDPGLGLRLIYFSYDVKMKEKGDIPEGYSVSREKKERFSLILESASTNQTSMYLCASRDVSGAWGEKLFFGSGTQLSVL.

This sequence joins TRBV30 and TRBJ1-1, with unresolved D. The CDR3 has 15 residues. V was cut by 0 bases and J by 0 bases, with 11 bases left in between. CDR1 is GTSNPN and CDR2 is SVGIG in the germline V gene (reference sequence). The CDR3 reads CAWSVLTVLNTEAFF. In nucleotides, the CDR3 is TGTGCCTGGAGTGTTCTTACGGTTTTGAACACTGAAGCTTTCTTT.

In its sample, this clone was seen once. V is TRBV21-1 and J is TRBJ2-1; the table's D call, TRBD2, has no DNA check behind it. TRBV21-1 constitutes a pseudogene. This CDR3 comprises 18 residues. The CDR3 loop is CASSKGGLAGGLTNEQFF. The CDR3 DNA follows: TGTGCCAGCAGCAAAGGGGGACTAGCGGGAGGGCTTACTAATGAGCAGTTCTTC.

This chain uses TRBV5-1 with TRBJ1-2, with D possibly matching TRBD1 (5 bases). Germline loops: CDR1 SGHRS, CDR2 YFSETQ. Trimming removed 4 bases at V and 1 base at J, with 17 bases between. The CDR3 consists of 16 residues. The CDR3 loop reads CASSPWGQGFNYGYTF. CDR3 nucleotide sequence: TGCGCCAGCAGCCCTTGGGGCCAGGGCTTTAACTATGGCTACACCTTC. The whole variable domain, filled in from reference TRBV5-1 and TRBJ1-2, reads KAGVTQTPRYLIKTRGQQVTLSCSPISGHRSVSWYQQTPGQGLQFLFEYFSETQRNKGNFPGRFSGRQFSNSRSEMNVSTLELGDSALYLCASSPWGQGFNYGYTFGSGTRLTVV.

The chain carries TRBV11-1 and TRBJ1-1, with D tentatively TRBD1 (5 bases). This CDR3 region has 14 residues. Germline CDR1 SGHAT, CDR2 FQDESV (reference sequence). V was pared by 3 bases and J by 5 bases, with 13 bases between. CDR3 in DNA: TGTGCCAGCAGCTTGAGGGAGGGGCTGACTGAAGCTTTCTTT. Its protein is CASSLREGLTEAFF.

This chain links TRBV28 with TRBJ2-5; D may be TRBD2 (5 bases). V dropped 3 bases and J dropped 5 bases, with 25 bases sitting between them. The CDR3 is made up of 18 amino acids. Germline V gene lookup returns CDR1 MDHEN and CDR2 SYDVKM. As DNA, the CDR3 is TGTGCCAGCAGTTTTATCAGTTTGCGGGTTGGAAAACGGGAGACCCAGTACTTC. The encoded protein is CASSFISLRVGKRETQYF.

This clone was observed a single time. The chain carries TRBV29-1 and TRBJ2-5, with 7 bases aligning to TRBD1. V was pared by 6 bases and J by 4 bases, with 8 bases of the junction left unmatched. CDR3 length: 13 amino acids. The V gene's germline CDR1 is SQVTM and CDR2 ANQGSEA. The CDR3 spells CSVLGQTGETQYF. The CDR3 region has the DNA TGCAGCGTCCTGGGACAGACGGGAGAGACCCAGTACTTC. The entire variable domain, with the rest obtained from reference TRBV29-1 and TRBJ2-5, is as follows: SAVISQKPSRDICQRGTSLTIQCQVDSQVTMMFWYRQQPGQSLTLIATANQGSEATYESGFVIDKFPISRPNLTFSTLTVSNMSPEDSSIYLCSVLGQTGETQYFGPGTRLLVL.

The CDR3 loop is CASSLQGFYGYTF. The CDR3 nucleotides are TGTGCCAGCAGTTTACAGGGGTTCTATGGCTACACCTTC. The chain recombines TRBV28 with TRBJ1-2, with D perhaps matching TRBD1 (6 bases). This CDR3 region has 13 residues. Germline CDR1 MDHEN, CDR2 SYDVKM. V dropped 2 bases and J dropped 4 bases, with 8 bases sitting between them.

The chain carries TRBV3-1 (or the pseudogene TRBV3-2) and TRBJ2-1; 10 bases match TRBD2. Unmatched junction bases numbered 13, after V lost 0 bases and J lost 2 bases. In germline, CDR1 is LGHDT, CDR2 YNNKEL (reference sequence). The CDR3 has 20 residues. Here the CDR3 reads CASSQDRPSGRSAAYNEQFF. The DNA of the CDR3 is TGTGCCAGCAGCCAAGATCGTCCTAGCGGGAGATCAGCGGCCTACAATGAGCAGTTCTTC.

In its sample, this clone was seen once. The chain carries TRBV12-3 or TRBV12-4 and TRBJ2-7; possible D gene TRBD2, 5 bases. The ends were cut back, 8 bases at V and 1 base at J, with 12 bases in the middle. This CDR3 has 13 residues. The CDR3 DNA reads as TGTGCCAGCGCCGTGGACTCTTCCTACGAGCAGTACTTC. This encodes CASAVDSSYEQYF.

The J gene is TRBJ1-1, the V gene TRBV7-8; D remains ambiguous. The CDR3 totals 12 residues. The germline V and J ends were trimmed by 5 bases and 8 bases, with 12 bases remaining between them. Germline V gene sequence: CDR1 SGHVS, CDR2 FQNEAQ. The CDR3 sequence is CASSDALQEAFF. DNA of the CDR3: TGTGCCAGCAGCGACGCCCTACAGGAAGCTTTCTTT.

CDR3 sequence: CASSQTGLNTEAFF. The CDR3 DNA follows: TGTGCCAGCAGCCAAACAGGGTTGAACACTGAAGCTTTCTTT. The V gene is TRBV5-6, the J gene TRBJ1-1; the D gene is possibly TRBD1 (6 bases). V was trimmed by 4 bases and J by 0 bases, leaving 10 bases between them. This CDR3 comprises 14 residues. The germline gives CDR1 SGHDT, CDR2 YYEEEE. Filled out from reference TRBV5-6 and TRBJ1-1, the complete variable domain reads DAGVTQSPTHLIKTRGQQVTLRCSPKSGHDTVSWYQQALGQGPQFIFQYYEEEERQRGNFPDRFSGHQFPNYSSELNVNALLLGDSALYLCASSQTGLNTEAFFGQGTRLTVV.

The V gene is TRBV18, the J gene TRBJ2-7, with a tentative D call TRBD2 (6 bases). The germline CDR1 and CDR2 sequences are KGHSH and LQKENI. V was pared by 3 bases and J by 3 bases, with 18 bases between. The CDR3 has 16 amino acids. Written as DNA, the CDR3 is TGTGCCAGCTCACCGACTCTATCGGGACTGATCTACGAGCAGTACTTC. It encodes CASSPTLSGLIYEQYF.

The genes are TRBV2 and TRBJ1-2; tentative D call: TRBD1 (5 bases). Germline V gives CDR1 SNHLY, CDR2 FYNNEI. The CDR3 loop spans 14 amino acids. V lost 6 bases to trimming and J lost 2 bases, with 13 bases between them. The CDR3 DNA reads TGTGCCAGCAGCGTCGTGACAGAAAACTATGGCTACACCTTC. This sequence encodes CASSVVTENYGYTF.

The V gene is TRBV5-1, the J gene TRBJ2-7, with 7 bases matching TRBD1. J gave up 6 bases and V 0 bases, and 12 bases lay outside the gene matches. Germline values: CDR1 SGHRS, CDR2 YFSETQ. The CDR3 consists of 16 residues. CDR3: CASSLGQGVPEGEQYF. The CDR3 DNA reads as TGCGCCAGCAGCTTGGGTCAGGGGGTCCCTGAAGGCGAGCAGTACTTC. The full variable domain, rest sourced from reference TRBV5-1 and TRBJ2-7, is KAGVTQTPRYLIKTRGQQVTLSCSPISGHRSVSWYQQTPGQGLQFLFEYFSETQRNKGNFPGRFSGRQFSNSRSEMNVSTLELGDSALYLCASSLGQGVPEGEQYFGPGTRLTVT.

The J gene is TRBJ2-7, the V gene TRBV19, with D perhaps matching TRBD1 (6 bases). The ends were cut back, 7 bases at V and 3 bases at J, with 22 bases in the middle. Germline V gene data show CDR1 as LNHDA and CDR2 as SQIVND (reference sequence). The CDR3 is made up of 16 amino acids. CDR3 sequence (DNA): TGTGCCAGTATGAAAGGGGTATCAGGGGTTCACTACGAGCAGTACTTC. Its protein product is CASMKGVSGVHYEQYF. Based on the CDR3 plus reference TRBV19 and TRBJ2-7, the full variable domain is DGGITQSPKYLFRKEGQNVTLSCEQNLNHDAMYWYRQDPGQGLRLIYYSQIVNDFQKGDIAEGYSVSREKKESFPLTVTSAQKNPTAFYLCASMKGVSGVHYEQYFGPGTRLTVT.

This chain joins TRBV6-5 and TRBJ1-4, with D possibly matching TRBD1 (6 bases). Germline V gene data show CDR1 as MNHEY and CDR2 as SVGAGI. The CDR3 contains 15 residues. Trimming removed 6 bases at V and 5 bases at J, with 16 bases between. The CDR3: CASRPQGGRNEKLFF. The CDR3 DNA reads as TGTGCCAGCAGGCCACAGGGTGGGCGAAATGAAAAACTGTTTTTT.

The chain is built from TRBV24-1 and TRBJ2-5; TRBD1 aligns across 8 bases. The length of the CDR3 is 14 residues. Germline trimming cut 4 bases from V and 2 bases from J; bases unmatched to any gene: 2. Germline V gene lookup returns CDR1 KGHDR and CDR2 SFDVKD. CDR3 region: CATSDRTGQETQYF. The CDR3 nucleotides read TGTGCCACCAGTGACCGGACAGGGCAAGAGACCCAGTACTTC.

The rearrangement joins TRBV19 to TRBJ1-5; D is uncertain. Looked up from germline, CDR1 is LNHDA and CDR2 is SQIVND (reference sequence). The CDR3 extends over 14 amino acids. Trimming left V 5 bases short and J 4 bases short, with 12 bases between. CDR3 in DNA: TGTGCCAGTAGTGGCGACCCCAGGAATCAGCCCCAGCATTTT. As protein: CASSGDPRNQPQHF.

The chain carries TRBV6-2 or TRBV6-3 and TRBJ1-1, with D uncertain. Germline values: CDR1 MNHEY, CDR2 SVGEGT. V was pared by 0 bases and J by 7 bases, with 6 bases between. The CDR3 covers 12 residues. CDR3 nucleotide sequence: TGTGCCAGCAGTTACTCGACTAGTGAAGCTTTCTTT. Protein sequence: CASSYSTSEAFF.

This clone has just a few counts. The V call is TRBV30, the J call TRBJ2-2; the D gene is possibly TRBD1 (5 bases). The CDR3 spans 15 residues. The germline CDR1 and CDR2 sequences are GTSNPN and SVGIG (reference sequence). Trimming left V 1 base short and J 5 bases short, with 14 bases between. CDR3 residues: CAWSATRQITGELFF. CDR3 coding DNA: TGTGCCTGGAGTGCCACCCGACAGATTACCGGGGAGCTGTTTTTT.